This T cell receptor beta chain appears in the sequencing data of a study of blood T cell repertoires in COVID-19. Enrolled during active infection, Seattle patients were then followed longitudinally. CDR3 length: 14 amino acids. The ends were cut back, 5 bases at V and 0 bases at J, with 10 bases in the middle. Germline values: CDR1 SGHTA, CDR2 FQGNSA. In the original workflow: It was from reference gene primer amplification that nucleated cell counts were estimated. Data came from immunoSEQ multiplex PCR; TCRdb stores just in-frame clones and leaves some out. From that table come the V and J calls and clone size; the DNA was used to work out D and trimming. The sample includes about 360,000 clones, 86% of them seen just once.

The origin of this receptor is a woman in her sixties with COVID-19, enrolled during active disease. Sequencing used peripheral blood. The chain is built from TRBV7-2 and TRBJ1-1, with D tentatively TRBD1 (5 bases). CDR3 sequence reads: CASSRGHLNTEAFF. For the CDR3, the DNA is TGTGCCAGCAGCCGCGGACACCTGAACACTGAAGCTTTCTTT.